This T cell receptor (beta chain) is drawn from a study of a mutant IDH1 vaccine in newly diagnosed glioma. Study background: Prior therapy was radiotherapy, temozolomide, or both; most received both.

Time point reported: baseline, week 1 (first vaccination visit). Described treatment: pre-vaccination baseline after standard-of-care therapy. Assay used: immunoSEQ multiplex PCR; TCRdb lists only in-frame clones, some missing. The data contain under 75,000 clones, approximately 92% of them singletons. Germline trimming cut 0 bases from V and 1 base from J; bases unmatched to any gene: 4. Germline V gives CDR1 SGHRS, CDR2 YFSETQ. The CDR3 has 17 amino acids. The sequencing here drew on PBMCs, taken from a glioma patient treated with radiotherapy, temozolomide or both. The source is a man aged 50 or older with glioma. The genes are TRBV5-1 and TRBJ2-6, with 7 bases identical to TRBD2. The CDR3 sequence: CASSLASGTSGANVLTF. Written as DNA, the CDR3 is TGCGCCAGCAGCTTGGCAAGCGGGACGTCTGGGGCCAACGTCCTGACTTTC.